The present TCR beta chain was sequenced within a study of patients and donors after allogeneic stem cell transplantation. TCRdb analysed the RT-PCR reads with MiXCR anew, one entry per CDR3 protein. The sample yields more than 850,000 distinct CDR3 sequences, about a sixth seen once. Germline V CDR1 and CDR2: DFQATT, SNEGSKA (reference sequence). This CDR3 is built from 12 residues. Trimming shortened V by 5 bases and J by 7 bases, and 15 bases separated the two germline ends. This clonotype turned up a few times. Input material: blood, either unsorted or a sorted T cell fraction (not recorded which). V gene TRBV20-1 combines with J gene TRBJ2-7; D is unclear. This receptor was obtained from a human donor who was either an allogeneic HSCT recipient or a stem cell or donor lymphocyte infusion donor (not recorded which). It is not recorded whose cells these are; they may come from a transplant donor. The CDR3 DNA sequence: TGCAGTGCTTCGCCCGGAGTACGAGAGCAGTACTTC. Protein product: CSASPGVREQYF.